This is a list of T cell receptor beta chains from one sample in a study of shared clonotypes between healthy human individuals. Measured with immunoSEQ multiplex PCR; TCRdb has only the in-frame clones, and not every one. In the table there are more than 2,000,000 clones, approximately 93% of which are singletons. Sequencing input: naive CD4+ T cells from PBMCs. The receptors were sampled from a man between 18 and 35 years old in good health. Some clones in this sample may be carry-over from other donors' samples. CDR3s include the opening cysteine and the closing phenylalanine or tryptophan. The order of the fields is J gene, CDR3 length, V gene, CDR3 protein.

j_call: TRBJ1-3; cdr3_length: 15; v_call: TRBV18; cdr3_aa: CASSRDRLSGNTIYF
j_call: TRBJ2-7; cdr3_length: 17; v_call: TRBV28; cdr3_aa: CASSLGGSGTGVYEQYF
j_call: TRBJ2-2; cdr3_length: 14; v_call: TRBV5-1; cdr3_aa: CASSGTGLAGELFF
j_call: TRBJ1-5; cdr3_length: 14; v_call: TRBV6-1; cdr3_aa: CASTPGHRDQPQHF
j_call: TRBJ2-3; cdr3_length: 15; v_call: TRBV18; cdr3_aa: CASSPLSPPPDTQYF
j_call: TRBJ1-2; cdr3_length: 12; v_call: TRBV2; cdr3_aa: CASSEGSYGYTF
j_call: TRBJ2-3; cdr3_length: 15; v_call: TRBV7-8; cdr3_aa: CASSPTSSHTDTQYF
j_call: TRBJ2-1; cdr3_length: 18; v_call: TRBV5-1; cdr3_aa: CASRESPSPFYSYNEQFF
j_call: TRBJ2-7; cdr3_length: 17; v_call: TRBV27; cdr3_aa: CASSLYAGTGSSYEQYF
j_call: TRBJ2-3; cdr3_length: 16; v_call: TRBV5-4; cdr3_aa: CASSSALASGTDTQYF
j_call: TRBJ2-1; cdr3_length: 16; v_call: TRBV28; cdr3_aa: CASSLGGLAKGNEQFF
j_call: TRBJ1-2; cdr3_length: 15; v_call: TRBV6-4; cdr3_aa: CASSQQGGANYGYTF
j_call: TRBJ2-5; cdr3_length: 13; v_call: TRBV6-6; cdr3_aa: CASSLGQEQTQYF
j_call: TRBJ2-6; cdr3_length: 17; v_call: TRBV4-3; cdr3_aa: CASSRFSGSSGANVLTF
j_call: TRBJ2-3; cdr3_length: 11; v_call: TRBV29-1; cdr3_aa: CSAGEKDTQYF
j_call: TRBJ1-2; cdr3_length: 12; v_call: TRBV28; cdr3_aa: CATRTATYGYTF
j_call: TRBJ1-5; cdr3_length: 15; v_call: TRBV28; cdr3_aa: CASSLGGLSNQPQHF
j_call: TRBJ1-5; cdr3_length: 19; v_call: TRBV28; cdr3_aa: CASSLSPRQASVGNQPQHF
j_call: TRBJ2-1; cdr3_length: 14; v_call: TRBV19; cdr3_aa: CASTAGLGNNEQFF
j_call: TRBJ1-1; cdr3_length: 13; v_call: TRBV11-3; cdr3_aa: CASSPSWGTEAFF
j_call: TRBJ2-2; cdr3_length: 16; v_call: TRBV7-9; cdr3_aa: CASSLDGGLNTGELFF
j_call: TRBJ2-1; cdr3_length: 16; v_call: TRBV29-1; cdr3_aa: CSVVPQAGGSYNEQFF
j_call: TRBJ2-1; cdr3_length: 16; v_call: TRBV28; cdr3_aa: CASSSPPGAGYNEQFF
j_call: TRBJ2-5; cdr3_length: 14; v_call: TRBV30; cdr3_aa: CAWSDKGLYETQYF
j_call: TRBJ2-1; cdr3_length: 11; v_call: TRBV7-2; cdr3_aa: CASSDNDEQFF
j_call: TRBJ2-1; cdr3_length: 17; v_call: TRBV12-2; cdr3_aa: CASRLERASGANNEQFF
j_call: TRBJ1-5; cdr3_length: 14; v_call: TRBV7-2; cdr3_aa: CASSLGTGHQPQHF
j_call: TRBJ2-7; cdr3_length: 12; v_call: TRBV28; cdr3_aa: CASSLGYYEQYF
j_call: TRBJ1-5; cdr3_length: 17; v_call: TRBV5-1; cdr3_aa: CASSLGPPGGDSQPQHF
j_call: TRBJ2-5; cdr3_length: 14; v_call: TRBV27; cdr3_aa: CASSLSTGRETQYF
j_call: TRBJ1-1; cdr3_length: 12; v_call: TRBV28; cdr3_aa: CASSQRANEAFF
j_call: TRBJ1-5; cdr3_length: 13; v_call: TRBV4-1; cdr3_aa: CASSQVGDQPQHF
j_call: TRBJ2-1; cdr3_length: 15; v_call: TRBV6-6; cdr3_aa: CASSYAGSSYNEQFF
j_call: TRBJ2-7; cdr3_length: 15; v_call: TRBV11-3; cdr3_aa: CASSQSSGGTYEQYF
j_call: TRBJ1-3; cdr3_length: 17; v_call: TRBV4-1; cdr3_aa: CASSQATGAFSGNTIYF
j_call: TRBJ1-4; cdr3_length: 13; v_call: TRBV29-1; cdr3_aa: CSVGRGAQEKLFF
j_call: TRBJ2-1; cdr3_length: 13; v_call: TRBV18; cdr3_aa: CASSPAPYNEQFF
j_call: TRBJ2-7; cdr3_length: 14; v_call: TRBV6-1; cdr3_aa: CASSEGSWDEEQYF
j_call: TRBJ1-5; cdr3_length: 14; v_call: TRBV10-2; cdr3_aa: CASSGDRGGQPQHF
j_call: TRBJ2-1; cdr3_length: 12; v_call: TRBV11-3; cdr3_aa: CASSRVAGEQFF
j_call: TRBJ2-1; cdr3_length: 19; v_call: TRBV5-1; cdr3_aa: CASSYSFLTSGRTYNEQFF
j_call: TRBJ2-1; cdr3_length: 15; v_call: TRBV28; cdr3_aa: CASSISGSLNNEQFF
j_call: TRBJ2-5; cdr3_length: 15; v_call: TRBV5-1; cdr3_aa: CASSLAPGSQETQYF
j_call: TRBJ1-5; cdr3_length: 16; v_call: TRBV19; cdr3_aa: CASSILGRPINQPQHF
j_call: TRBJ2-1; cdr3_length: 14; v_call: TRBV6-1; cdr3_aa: CASSERRTVNEQFF
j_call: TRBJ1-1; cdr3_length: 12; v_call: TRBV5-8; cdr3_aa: CASSLGVGHGFF
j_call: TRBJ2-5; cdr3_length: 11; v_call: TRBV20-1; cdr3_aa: CSARVQETQYF
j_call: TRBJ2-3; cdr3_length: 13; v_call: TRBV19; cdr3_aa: CASSLLAVDTQYF
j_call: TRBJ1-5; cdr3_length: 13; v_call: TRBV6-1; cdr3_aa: CASSPDRFSPQHF
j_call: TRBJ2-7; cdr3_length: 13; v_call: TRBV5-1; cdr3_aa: CASSPDSSYEQYF
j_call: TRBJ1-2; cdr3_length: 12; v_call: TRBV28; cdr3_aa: CATTVRTYGYTF
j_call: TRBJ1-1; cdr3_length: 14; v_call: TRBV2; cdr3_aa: CASITQRMNTEAFF
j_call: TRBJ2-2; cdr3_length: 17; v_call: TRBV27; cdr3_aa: CASSLYRLRDYAGELFF
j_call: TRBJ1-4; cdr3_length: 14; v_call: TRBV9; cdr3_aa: CASSVGDLNEKLFF
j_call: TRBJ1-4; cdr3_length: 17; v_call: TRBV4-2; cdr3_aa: CASSQRDRRAVEEKLFF